This T cell receptor (beta chain) was profiled in a study of T cells in Graves' hyperthyroidism and ophthalmopathy (dated by TCRdb to about 2019). Concerning the study at large: Peripheral blood samples were taken at initial diagnosis, before any treatment was given. Once sampling was done, hyperthyroidism patients were given methimazole at a starting dose of 30 mg daily, whereas ophthalmopathy patients were given high-dose intravenous methylprednisolone. The paper reports TCR Vbeta CDR3 sequencing of 140 or so peripheral blood samples: under 45 ophthalmopathy, 75 to 80 hyperthyroidism and 17 progressor patients. In six Graves' hyperthyroidism patients, the study also compared T-cell repertoires from thyroid tissue with T-cell repertoires from blood. The 95 to 100 discovery patients were randomly divided into training and test sets at a 7:3 ratio. Prospective prediction of ophthalmopathy was tested in an independent validation cohort of about 19 hyperthyroidism patients and approximately 17 patients who later progressed to ophthalmopathy. To identify TCR V-J signatures that set the groups apart, the researchers used a discovery cohort of about a hundred patients, made up of roughly 45 with Graves' ophthalmopathy and some 60 with stable Graves' hyperthyroidism. General study outcomes and caveats: Most expanded thyroid clonotypes (frequency above 0.001) were also detected in blood, a finding suggesting that blood repertoires may reflect thyroid immune responses. Sample size was not statistically predetermined, and blinding of investigators to group allocation was not performed. In validation, the model predicted progression to ophthalmopathy with approximately 71% sensitivity and about 73% specificity, a median of about 6 months before onset. A model built on a 13 V-J signature distinguished ophthalmopathy from stable hyperthyroidism, reaching roughly 88% sensitivity and about 81% specificity in cross-validation and 80%/75% in testing.

The CDR3 runs 12 amino acids, cysteine and phenylalanine included. CDR3 DNA only is kept here, 36 bases in frame from base 1. The trim is 5 bases for V and 2 bases for J, with a gap of 7 bases between the germline ends. TCR beta CDR3 regions were amplified from RNA transcripts. The first round of RT-PCR for the TCR CDR3 was performed with the HTBI primer set and the Qiagen OneStep RT-PCR kit. Libraries were constructed in a second round of multiplex PCR, after which size selection and purification were performed. Sequencing of the libraries was done on an Illumina HiSeq2000 using paired-end 100 bp reads. The published analysis was carried out like this. SOAPnuke was used to process the raw data, with reads discarded if the reads contained adapters or uncalled bases, had a mean Phred below 15, or lacked an exact constant-primer or identifier match. COPE v1.2.5 was used to merge the high-quality paired reads, and each unique nucleotide sequence was defined as a clonotype. MiTCR v1.1 was used to align clonotypes to the IMGT TRBV, TRBD and TRBJ reference segments. Only V-J combinations with frequency above 0.0001, covering roughly 99% of repertoires, were analysed. A TCS score was defined as the ratio of F50 (clonal expansion) to E x V (chaos), with BLOSUM62-based TCRdist applied between CDR3 peptides within each V-J. Welch's t-statistics and random forest reduced roughly 540 V-J features to about 12, which were used in a naive Bayes classifier (R e1071). TCRdb reprocessing: public reads trimmed at Q25 with fastp, clones called with MiXCR, in-frame beta chains kept. Each entry is one CDR3 protein sequence, shown with its most common DNA and genes. The V and J calls and clone size are TCRdb's, not the authors'. The sample has a few hundred thousand distinct CDR3 sequences on record, around 21% of them singletons. 26% of the sample goes to the ten largest clones.

This clonotype was detected ten times or more. The specificity of this receptor is unknown. No qualities accompany the bases; no much larger clone lies one base away. Graves' hyperthyroidism was defined as stable when no progression to ophthalmopathy occurred over 18 months of follow-up. Hyperthyroidism patients were aged 18 to 65 years and newly diagnosed, with disease duration of less than 2 months. The study excluded patients with uncontrolled infections, other autoimmune diseases, pregnancy or lactation. Diagnoses relied on clinical symptoms, serum thyroxine and TRAb, thyroid ultrasound and orbital computed tomography. PBMCs were isolated from more than 8 ml of fresh peripheral blood by Ficoll-Paque density gradient centrifugation. Total RNA was extracted using Trizol reagent, and RNA quality was assessed on an Agilent 2100 Bioanalyzer.

This TCR came from a man between 18 and 35 years old with Graves' hyperthyroidism. Sequencing used blood. This receptor chain uses TRBV12-3 or TRBV12-4 and TRBJ2-7; too little of a D gene remains to name it. The CDR3 region has the sequence CASSPRAYEQYF. The nucleotide sequence reads as follows: TGTGCCAGCAGTCCCCGAGCCTACGAGCAGTACTTC.